The present entry profiles one T cell receptor beta chain with its context. This clonotype was seen ten or more times. Its antigen remains undetermined. Within one base of it there is no much larger clone, and no base qualities were kept. The run used an Illumina HiSeq 2500. Quantitative 5'-RACE with molecular barcodes was used to prepare TCR beta libraries. The study's processing was this. To identify disease-linked TCR variants, a new computational method was used, one built on a probabilistic model of VDJ rearrangement. TCRdb trimmed public reads at Q25 via fastp, called clones via MiXCR and kept in-frame beta chains. Entries that share a CDR3 protein sequence are merged under the most common genes and DNA. The authors' filters were not applied to this entry. This sample holds roughly 490,000 distinct CDR3 sequences; about 5.4% were observed only once. The top ten constitute 3% to 4.5% of the sample.

The sample comes from a study of CD8 T cells in ankylosing spondylitis (dated by TCRdb to 2017 to 2019). In the study overall: The study profiled T cell receptor beta repertoires in healthy donors and ankylosing spondylitis patients to find disease-linked TCR variants. In total, the full study cohort was made up of some 110 healthy donors and about two dozen ankylosing spondylitis patients. Peripheral blood samples were taken, and synovial fluid was additionally collected from ankylosing spondylitis patients.

V loses 7 bases, J loses 1 base, and the germline ends lie 13 bases apart. Reading from cysteine to phenylalanine, the CDR3 counts 15 amino acids. Only the CDR3 region is kept as DNA, spanning 45 bases read in frame from base 1. Results the study describes overall, beyond this receptor: A TCR beta motif of several highly homologous amino acid variants appeared characteristic of blood from ankylosing spondylitis patients. Significant enrichment of the disease-linked clones was reported in matched synovial fluid samples from ankylosing spondylitis patients. The disease-linked clones had a CD8+ phenotype and were found at relatively low frequencies in peripheral blood. Some motif variants had previously been reported in the synovial fluid and blood of reactive arthritis patients, which suggests shared mechanisms of disease initiation.

Material: blood, either unsorted or a sorted T cell fraction (not recorded which). The TCR comes from a male donor with ankylosing spondylitis. The V and J genes are TRBV12-3 or TRBV12-4 and TRBJ1-4; TRBD1 is possibly the D segment (6 matching bases). CDR3 sequence: CASIFLQGTNEKLFF. The sequence in DNA is TGTGCCAGCATCTTCCTACAGGGAACTAATGAAAAACTGTTTTTT.